This T cell receptor (beta chain) was obtained from a study of blood T cell repertoires in COVID-19. As for the study in general: Collection of acute and convalescent COVID-19 samples took place in the United States, Italy and Spain.

As originally analysed: The authors estimated nucleated cell counts from reference gene primer amplification. Using immunoSEQ multiplex PCR, the repertoire was profiled, and TCRdb retains in-frame clones only, with some absent. V and J calls and clone size come straight from that table; D and trimming were deduced from the DNA. The top ten clones hold over 2% of a sample with about 97,000 clones, 70% to 90% of them seen once. V was pared by 5 bases and J by 1 base, with 12 bases between. There are 13 residues in the CDR3. The germline V gene has CDR1 SQVTM and CDR2 ANQGSEA. The source material was peripheral blood. The chain joins TRBV29-1 to TRBJ2-7; maybe TRBD2 (5 bases). The source of this sequence is a man aged 50 or older with active COVID-19. CDR3 bases: TGCAGCGTTAGCCGGACTTCTTCCTACGAGCAGTACTTC. Amino acid sequence: CSVSRTSSYEQYF.